These 7 T cell receptor beta chains originate from one sample sequenced in a study of cytomegalovirus exposure and HLA in healthy donors (dated by TCRdb to the late 2010s). Libraries were prepared through the immunoSEQ multiplex PCR assay. The multiplex PCR relied on a mix of 60 forward primers for TCR Vbeta segments and 13 reverse primers for TCR Jbeta segments. The immuneACCESS repertoire file appears here via TCRdb, limited to in-frame rearrangements. These files lack a portion of the clones; in checked studies, under half of the deficit traces to unresolved V genes, and the cause of the others is not known. The sample data list around 120,000 clones, and more than 60% of these were observed just once. Less than 3.5% of the sample is taken by the ten largest. Sequencing was done on a sample of PBMCs. These receptors were collected from a woman aged 40-49 years in good health and CMV-seropositive.

This clone was detected once. This chain uses TRBV5-6 with TRBJ1-2; 7 bases are shared with TRBD1. Germline loops: CDR1 SGHDT, CDR2 YYEEEE. The V gene end was trimmed by 1 base and the J gene end by 2 bases; junction bases not matched to a gene: 5. The CDR3 length is 15 residues. CDR3 region: CASSLLATGNYGYTF. The CDR3 DNA reads TGTGCCAGCAGCTTGTTGGCGACAGGGAACTATGGCTACACCTTC.

The chain carries TRBV12-5 and TRBJ2-5; weak D call: TRBD1 (5 bases). Per germline, CDR1 LGHNT and CDR2 FRNRAP. This CDR3 region has 15 residues. V lost 1 base, J lost 4 bases, and 13 bases lay in between. The CDR3 DNA follows: TGTGCTAGTGGTTTGGGACACCAGGGTGCAGAGACCCAGTACTTC. Amino acids: CASGLGHQGAETQYF. Looking up the rest from reference TRBV12-5 and TRBJ2-5 gives the full variable domain: DARVTQTPRHKVTEMGQEVTMRCQPILGHNTVFWYRQTMMQGLELLAYFRNRAPLDDSGMPKDRFSAEMPDATLATLKIQPSEPRDSAVYFCASGLGHQGAETQYFGPGTRLLVL.

The CDR3 is CASILRQGQQPQHF. As DNA, the CDR3 is TGTGCCAGCATTCTAAGACAGGGGCAACAGCCCCAGCATTTT. The rearrangement joins TRBV6-4 to TRBJ1-5, with 8 positions matching TRBD1. The CDR3 runs 14 residues. J lost 7 bases, V lost 7 bases, and 9 bases had no gene match. CDR1 MRHNA and CDR2 SNTAGT come from the germline V gene.

This clone was seen a few times. This rearrangement joins TRBV15 to TRBJ2-7; D gene uncertain. The V gene lost 0 bases and the J gene lost 2 bases, with 11 bases spanning the gap. The CDR3 is made up of 15 amino acids. Germline V gene data show CDR1 as LNHNV and CDR2 as YYDKDF (reference sequence). Here the CDR3 DNA reads TGTGCCACCAGCAGAGAAGGTTACAGCCCCTACGAGCAGTACTTC. As protein: CATSREGYSPYEQYF.

The CDR3 sequence: CASSSGRTSNTDTQYF. CDR3 nucleotide sequence: TGCGCCAGCAGCTCTGGCCGGACTAGTAACACAGATACGCAGTATTTT. The chain recombines TRBV5-1 with TRBJ2-3, with 7 bases that match TRBD2. Trimming removed 3 bases from V and 2 bases from J; junction bases left unmatched: 9. Germline values: CDR1 SGHRS, CDR2 YFSETQ. The CDR3 is 16 residues long.

This chain joins TRBV18 and TRBJ1-1; D might be TRBD1 (6 bases). CDR3 length equals 13 residues. Between the trimmed V and J ends, which lost 4 bases and 5 bases, there was a span of 11 bases. Germline CDR1 and CDR2: KGHSH and LQKENI. CDR3 in DNA: TGTGCCAGCTCACAGGGGGAAGGGACTGAAGCTTTCTTT. Protein product: CASSQGEGTEAFF.

CDR3 sequence (DNA): TGTGCCAGCAGTCTCAGGGGGGCCTCAGATACGCAGTATTTT. Translated: CASSLRGASDTQYF. The rearrangement links TRBV2 to TRBJ2-3; the D gene is possibly TRBD1 (7 bases). Germline-derived CDR1 and CDR2 are SNHLY and FYNNEI. V gave up 5 bases and J gave up 4 bases, with 13 bases separating them. This CDR3 comprises 14 residues.